A selection of T cell receptor beta chains follows, all from one sample in a study of cytomegalovirus exposure and HLA in healthy donors. Some clones are missing from TCRdb's copy, which holds only in-frame ones; the method was immunoSEQ multiplex PCR. The sample includes 120,000 to 150,000 clones, around 72% of them seen just once. The sample consisted of PBMCs. These receptors were obtained from a human donor in good health. Both conserved end residues are part of each CDR3. The order of the fields is J gene, D gene, clone size, V gene, CDR3 protein, CDR3 DNA. A D gene is named only where the DNA matches it firmly. For some rows the clone size is stated as once, few or many, or as a class when expanded; others skip it.

TRBJ2-1 TRBD1 - TRBV15 CATSIDRGRDNEQFF TGTGCCACCAGCATCGACAGGGGGCGCGACAATGAGCAGTTCTTC
TRBJ1-5 TRBD1 - TRBV19 CASSNDRDGHQPQHF TGTGCCAGTAGCAATGACAGGGATGGGCATCAGCCCCAGCATTTT
TRBJ2-7 - once TRBV10-1 CASSEQSGTAYEQYF TGCGCCAGCAGTGAGCAAAGCGGCACAGCCTACGAGCAGTACTTC
TRBJ2-2 - - TRBV25-1 CASSEVTAGELFF TGTGCCAGCAGTGAAGTAACGGCCGGGGAGCTGTTTTTT
TRBJ1-2 TRBD1 - TRBV30 CAWSGPGTGGGYTF TGTGCCTGGAGTGGGCCCGGGACAGGGGGCGGCTACACCTTC
TRBJ1-5 - - TRBV27 CASSLYRADQPQHF TGTGCCAGCAGTTTATACAGGGCTGATCAGCCCCAGCATTTT
TRBJ1-3 - - TRBV2 CASSESPGRFGNTIYF TGTGCCAGCAGTGAATCCCCGGGGAGGTTCGGAAACACCATATATTTT
TRBJ2-5 TRBD2 few TRBV6-1 CASSEDPSGGETQYF TGTGCCAGCAGTGAAGACCCCAGCGGGGGGGAGACCCAGTACTTC
TRBJ2-2 - few TRBV5-1 CASSGGLGVGELFF TGCGCCAGCAGCGGCGGTCTTGGCGTCGGGGAGCTGTTTTTT
TRBJ2-7 TRBD1 - TRBV13 CASSRGQGIYEQYF TGTGCCAGCAGCAGGGGACAGGGAATATACGAGCAGTACTTC
TRBJ2-1 TRBD2 few TRBV6-5 CASSLLAGGGGEQFF TGTGCCAGCAGTTTACTAGCGGGAGGCGGTGGTGAGCAGTTCTTC
TRBJ2-1 TRBD2 - TRBV7-9 CASSFGGTSGSYNGQFF TGTGCCAGCAGCTTTGGCGGGACTAGCGGGTCCTACAATGGGCAGTTCTTC
TRBJ2-7 - - TRBV18 CASSPTSKYEQYF TGTGCCAGCTCACCGACAAGCAAGTACGAGCAGTACTTC
TRBJ2-3 TRBD1 once TRBV19 CASGTGYGTDTQYF TGTGCCAGTGGGACAGGGTATGGCACAGATACGCAGTATTTT
TRBJ2-5 TRBD2 - TRBV5-1 CASSLGSGGREETQYF TGCGCCAGCAGCTTGGGTAGCGGGGGGCGCGAAGAGACCCAGTACTTC
TRBJ2-5 - - TRBV5-1 CASRVVGGFQETQYF TGCGCCAGCAGGGTCGTAGGGGGTTTCCAAGAGACCCAGTACTTC
TRBJ2-5 - - TRBV30 CAWVEGLYQETQYF TGTGCCTGGGTGGAGGGGCTGTACCAAGAGACCCAGTACTTC
TRBJ2-5 - once TRBV4-1 CASSQGELRVETQYF TGCGCCAGCAGCCAAGGTGAATTGAGGGTTGAGACCCAGTACTTC
TRBJ2-3 TRBD2 - TRBV4-2 CASSQASLTSGGADTQYF TGTGCCAGCAGCCAAGCCTCCTTGACTAGCGGGGGGGCAGATACGCAGTATTTT
TRBJ1-2 - - TRBV7-9 CASSLTGYGYTF TGTGCCAGCAGCTTAACAGGGTATGGCTACACCTTC
TRBJ2-1 TRBD2 once TRBV23-1 CASSPSAGGPEQFF TGCGCCAGCAGTCCATCAGCGGGAGGGCCGGAGCAGTTCTTC
TRBJ2-7 TRBD1 - TRBV7-6 CASSLTPGQGHEQYF TGTGCCAGCAGCTTAACACCGGGACAGGGTCACGAGCAGTACTTC
TRBJ1-1 - - TRBV7-2 CASSLEAGSTEAFF TGTGCCAGCAGCTTAGAAGCAGGGTCGACTGAAGCTTTCTTT
TRBJ2-7 - few TRBV4-1 CASSQDQGGGSYEQYF TGCGCCAGCAGCCAAGATCAGGGAGGGGGAAGCTACGAGCAGTACTTC
TRBJ2-2 TRBD2 - TRBV11-3 CASSGGGGRARGTGELFF TGTGCCAGCAGCGGTGGGGGCGGGAGGGCCCGGGGCACCGGGGAGCTGTTTTTT
TRBJ2-7 TRBD2 - TRBV9 CASSVGGSSYEQYF TGTGCCAGCAGCGTAGGCGGGAGTTCCTACGAGCAGTACTTC
TRBJ1-1 - - TRBV9 CASSRQLESEAFF TGTGCCAGCAGCCGACAGTTGGAGAGTGAAGCTTTCTTT
TRBJ2-5 - - TRBV9 CASSVGAETQYF TGTGCCAGCAGCGTAGGGGCGGAGACCCAGTACTTC
TRBJ1-2 - - TRBV4-1 CASSQDKGPYGYTF TGCGCCAGCAGCCAAGATAAGGGGCCCTATGGCTACACCTTC
TRBJ2-1 - - TRBV4-2 CASSPGRDYNEQFF TGTGCCAGCAGCCCTGGGCGGGATTACAATGAGCAGTTCTTC
TRBJ2-7 - - TRBV21-1 CASSQRTGGYEQYF TGTGCCAGCAGCCAGCGGACAGGGGGCTACGAGCAGTACTTC
TRBJ1-6 - - TRBV7-8 CASSQGQNNSPLHF TGTGCCAGCAGCCAAGGACAGAATAATTCACCCCTCCACTTT
TRBJ1-2 TRBD1 - TRBV6-5 CASRDRKGQFYGYTF TGTGCCAGCAGGGACCGAAAGGGACAGTTTTATGGCTACACCTTC
TRBJ1-2 TRBD1 - TRBV11-2 CASSSPGQGESYTF TGTGCCAGCAGTTCCCCGGGACAGGGCGAGAGCTACACCTTC
TRBJ2-5 - few TRBV5-1 CASSFPGVETQYF TGCGCCAGCAGCTTCCCGGGGGTAGAGACCCAGTACTTC
TRBJ2-5 TRBD2 - TRBV9 CASSRAAGGPPETQYF TGTGCCAGCAGCCGCGCGGCGGGAGGGCCCCCAGAGACCCAGTACTTC